These 13 T cell receptor beta chains originate from one sample sequenced in a study of blood T cell repertoires in COVID-19. Assay used: immunoSEQ multiplex PCR; TCRdb lists only in-frame clones, some missing. Of some 290,000 clones listed, about four fifths are singletons. The sample comprised peripheral blood. The receptors were sampled from a woman aged 60-70 years with active or convalescent COVID-19.

This chain joins TRBV5-6 and TRBJ1-1; a possible D gene is TRBD1 (5 bases). Germline CDR1 is SGHDT and CDR2 is YYEEEE. Trimming took 0 bases from V and 4 from J, leaving 10 bases between them. The CDR3 is 14 residues long. The CDR3 here is CASSLGDSGTEAFF. CDR3 nucleotide sequence: TGTGCCAGCAGCTTGGGCGACAGTGGCACTGAAGCTTTCTTT.

This clone was observed a few times. The chain employs TRBV7-8 and TRBJ2-2; the D gene is possibly TRBD2 (6 bases). Germline CDR1 is SGHVS and CDR2 is FQNEAQ. V lost 8 bases, J lost 6 bases, and 19 bases lay in between. The length of the CDR3 is 15 residues. CDR3 sequence: CASGGMLSRSGELFF. The CDR3 DNA reads as TGTGCCAGCGGGGGGATGTTGTCAAGGTCCGGGGAGCTGTTTTTT.

The V gene is TRBV6-1, the J gene TRBJ1-5; 8 positions agree with TRBD1. The CDR3 length is 17 residues. Trimming at V came to 1 base and at J to 0 bases, leaving 5 bases not matched to a gene. CDR1 and CDR2 (germline): MNHNS, SASEGT. CDR3 nucleotide sequence: TGTGCCAGCAGTGAAGTGGGACAGGTCTATAGCAATCAGCCCCAGCATTTT. Its protein product is CASSEVGQVYSNQPQHF.

The CDR3: CASRIGGGTPYEQYF. CDR3 nucleotides: TGTGCCAGCAGGATTGGCGGGGGGACCCCCTACGAGCAGTACTTC. The chain joins TRBV2 to TRBJ2-7; 8 bases are shared with TRBD2. The J segment lost 2 bases and the V segment lost 6 bases, leaving 9 bases of the junction unmatched. The length of the CDR3 is 15 residues. Germline V gene data show CDR1 as SNHLY and CDR2 as FYNNEI.

The chain links TRBV19 to TRBJ2-5; D is uncertain. CDR3 length: 13 residues. V lost 8 bases to trimming and J lost 5 bases, with 15 bases between them. Germline CDR1 LNHDA, CDR2 SQIVND (reference sequence). CDR3 nucleotides: TGTGCCAGTGCCCTTAGAGGATGGGAGACCCAGTACTTC. As protein: CASALRGWETQYF.

This clone was detected only a few times. This sequence joins TRBV11-2 and TRBJ2-7; 12 bases are shared with TRBD2. Germline V lookup: CDR1 SGHAT, CDR2 FQNNGV. With 4 bases clipped from V and 6 bases from J, the junction kept 7 bases outside the gene matches. This CDR3 has 15 amino acids. CDR3 sequence reads: CASSSLAGGPGEQYF. The DNA for the CDR3 is TGTGCCAGCAGCTCCCTAGCGGGGGGGCCGGGCGAGCAGTACTTC.

V gene TRBV21-1 combines with J gene TRBJ1-2; TRBD1, the D gene given by the table, was not confirmed from the DNA. TRBV21-1 is an annotated pseudogene. This CDR3 region has 13 residues. CDR3 loop: CASNFDRVYGYTF. The CDR3 nucleotides are TGTGCCAGCAACTTCGACAGGGTATATGGCTACACCTTC.

The gene calls are TRBV7-6 and TRBJ2-1, with D possibly TRBD2 on 5 matching bases. V lost 4 bases and J lost 4, with 11 bases in between. Germline CDR1 reads SGHVS; CDR2 reads FNYEAQ. The CDR3 spans 14 residues. In DNA, the CDR3 is TGTGCCAGCAGCTCAGACGGGGTGTACAATGAGCAGTTCTTC. It specifies CASSSDGVYNEQFF.

V usage is TRBV7-5 and J usage is TRBJ1-1; TRBD1, the table's D call, was not compared with the DNA. TRBV7-5 is termed a pseudogene. The CDR3 covers 18 residues. The CDR3 nucleotides are TGTGCCAGAAGCCCTATCGCCCATGACCGGGACAGAAACACTGAAGCTTTCTTT. Translated: CARSPIAHDRDRNTEAFF.

The chain joins TRBV9 to TRBJ2-7, with a weak D call TRBD1 (6 bases). V was pared by 0 bases and J by 2 bases, with 18 bases between. CDR1 and CDR2 (germline): SGDLS, YYNGEE. The CDR3 totals 17 residues. This chain's CDR3 is CASSVGQGRGSPYEQYF. The DNA for the CDR3 is TGTGCCAGCAGCGTAGGCCAGGGCAGGGGAAGTCCCTACGAGCAGTACTTC.

Here the CDR3 reads CASSAPGDPQETQYF. The CDR3, as DNA: TGCGCCAGCAGTGCCCCAGGGGACCCACAAGAGACCCAGTACTTC. The chain combines TRBV5-1 with TRBJ2-5, with D possibly matching TRBD1 (6 bases). In germline, CDR1 is SGHRS, CDR2 YFSETQ. The CDR3 is 15 residues long. V shed 5 bases and J shed 2 bases, with 16 bases lying between them. Using reference TRBV5-1 and TRBJ2-5 for the parts outside the CDR3, the full variable domain is KAGVTQTPRYLIKTRGQQVTLSCSPISGHRSVSWYQQTPGQGLQFLFEYFSETQRNKGNFPGRFSGRQFSNSRSEMNVSTLELGDSALYLCASSAPGDPQETQYFGPGTRLLVL.

V usage is TRBV11-2 and J usage is TRBJ1-5; TRBD1 agrees at 9 bases. The CDR3 spans 17 residues. V shed 3 bases and J 1 base; nucleotides not matched to a gene: 7. The germline CDR1 and CDR2 sequences are SGHAT and FQNNGV. CDR3 sequence reads: CASSFGQGPRSNQPQHF. The CDR3 region has the DNA TGTGCCAGCAGCTTCGGACAGGGGCCGCGGAGCAATCAGCCCCAGCATTTT.

This rearrangement joins TRBV5-5 to TRBJ1-2; D not certain. V lost 6 bases and J 2 bases, leaving 17 bases between the germline ends. This CDR3 region has 15 residues. CDR1 is SGHKS and CDR2 is YYEKEE in the germline V gene (reference sequence). CDR3 protein: CASTRMGHANYGYTF. In nucleotides, the CDR3 is TGTGCCAGCACCCGAATGGGCCACGCCAACTATGGCTACACCTTC. The variable domain in full, completed from reference TRBV5-5 and TRBJ1-2, reads DAGVTQSPTHLIKTRGQQVTLRCSPISGHKSVSWYQQVLGQGPQFIFQYYEKEERGRGNFPDRFSARQFPNYSSELNVNALLLGDSALYLCASTRMGHANYGYTFGSGTRLTVV.